A selection of T cell receptor beta chains follows, all from one sample in a study of chemoradiotherapy in HPV16-positive cancers. TCRdb keeps only in-frame clones here, not all; method: immunoSEQ multiplex PCR. The profile covers some 34,000 clones, with 80% to 95% appearing a single time and 3.5% to 4% taken by the ten largest. This sample comprised blood, obtained from a patient who underwent chemoradiotherapy. These receptors came from a human donor with HPV-associated anogenital cancer. Both conserved end residues are part of each CDR3. The D gene is left open where the match is weak. Rows may omit the clone size; those that give it use once, few, many or a size class.

J gene: TRBJ2-7
D gene: NA
V gene: TRBV15
clone size: NA
CDR3 protein: CATSRESGEAYEQYF
CDR3 DNA: TGTGCCACCAGCAGAGAGTCTGGGGAGGCCTACGAGCAGTACTTC

J gene: TRBJ1-2
D gene: TRBD1
V gene: TRBV7-8
clone size: NA
CDR3 protein: CASSSGQGYGYTF
CDR3 DNA: TGTGCCAGCAGCTCCGGACAGGGTTATGGCTACACCTTC

J gene: TRBJ1-6
D gene: NA
V gene: TRBV30
clone size: NA
CDR3 protein: CAWSAKTWDSPLHF
CDR3 DNA: TGTGCCTGGAGTGCGAAGACCTGGGATTCACCCCTCCACTTT

J gene: TRBJ2-7
D gene: TRBD1
V gene: TRBV6-5
clone size: NA
CDR3 protein: CASSYAGQGAYEQYF
CDR3 DNA: TGTGCCAGCAGTTACGCGGGACAGGGGGCGTACGAGCAGTACTTC

J gene: TRBJ1-6
D gene: NA
V gene: TRBV5-4
clone size: NA
CDR3 protein: CASSLISQRSPLHF
CDR3 DNA: TGTGCCAGCAGCTTAATTTCTCAGCGTTCACCCCTCCACTTT

J gene: TRBJ1-2
D gene: NA
V gene: TRBV11-2
clone size: NA
CDR3 protein: CASSLEDSSRGYTF
CDR3 DNA: TGTGCCAGCAGCTTAGAGGACAGCTCGCGGGGCTACACCTTC

J gene: TRBJ1-2
D gene: TRBD1
V gene: TRBV2
clone size: once
CDR3 protein: CASSGPRGDGYTF
CDR3 DNA: TGTGCCAGCAGTGGACCCAGGGGGGATGGCTACACCTTC

J gene: TRBJ2-5
D gene: TRBD2
V gene: TRBV2
clone size: NA
CDR3 protein: CASRRTRGETQYF
CDR3 DNA: TGTGCCAGCAGACGGACTAGGGGAGAGACCCAGTACTTC

J gene: TRBJ2-1
D gene: TRBD2
V gene: TRBV18
clone size: NA
CDR3 protein: CASSPLGRGGLNNEQFF
CDR3 DNA: TGTGCCAGCTCACCACTCGGGCGGGGGGGCCTAAACAATGAGCAGTTCTTC

J gene: TRBJ2-7
D gene: TRBD2
V gene: TRBV4-2
clone size: few
CDR3 protein: CASSQLLAGREQYF
CDR3 DNA: TGTGCCAGCAGCCAACTACTAGCGGGACGCGAGCAGTACTTC

J gene: TRBJ1-3
D gene: TRBD1
V gene: TRBV9
clone size: NA
CDR3 protein: CASSEGDSGDTIYF
CDR3 DNA: TGTGCCAGCAGCGAGGGGGACAGCGGGGACACCATATATTTT

J gene: TRBJ1-2
D gene: TRBD1
V gene: TRBV7-2
clone size: NA
CDR3 protein: CASSLEGWAGGSNYGYTF
CDR3 DNA: TGTGCCAGCAGTTTAGAGGGGTGGGCAGGGGGTTCTAACTATGGCTACACCTTC

J gene: TRBJ2-2
D gene: NA
V gene: TRBV10-2
clone size: NA
CDR3 protein: CASSKDRGNTGELFF
CDR3 DNA: TGCGCCAGCAGTAAGGACCGGGGGAACACCGGGGAGCTGTTTTTT

J gene: TRBJ2-7
D gene: NA
V gene: TRBV15
clone size: NA
CDR3 protein: CATSRDHRIVSYEQYF
CDR3 DNA: TGTGCCACCAGCAGAGATCACCGGATTGTTTCCTACGAGCAGTACTTC

J gene: TRBJ2-3
D gene: TRBD1
V gene: TRBV6-6
clone size: NA
CDR3 protein: CASVNDRGARDTQYF
CDR3 DNA: TGTGCCAGTGTTAATGACAGGGGCGCCAGAGATACGCAGTATTTT

J gene: TRBJ2-5
D gene: TRBD1
V gene: TRBV29-1
clone size: NA
CDR3 protein: CSVGDRGIQETQYF
CDR3 DNA: TGCAGCGTAGGGGACAGAGGAATTCAAGAGACCCAGTACTTC

J gene: TRBJ1-6
D gene: NA
V gene: TRBV11-3
clone size: NA
CDR3 protein: CASSRDTDNSPLHF
CDR3 DNA: TGTGCCAGCAGCAGGGACACCGATAATTCACCCCTCCACTTT

J gene: TRBJ1-4
D gene: NA
V gene: TRBV6-4
clone size: NA
CDR3 protein: CASTNRARKLFF
CDR3 DNA: TGTGCCAGCACCAACCGGGCCAGGAAACTGTTTTTT

J gene: TRBJ2-7
D gene: NA
V gene: TRBV5-4
clone size: NA
CDR3 protein: CASSSSYEQYF
CDR3 DNA: TGTGCCAGCAGCTCCTCCTACGAGCAGTACTTC

J gene: TRBJ2-1
D gene: TRBD1
V gene: TRBV19
clone size: NA
CDR3 protein: CASSIRDRANNEQFF
CDR3 DNA: TGTGCCAGTAGTATAAGGGACAGGGCGAATAATGAGCAGTTCTTC

J gene: TRBJ1-1
D gene: NA
V gene: TRBV12-5
clone size: NA
CDR3 protein: CASGSRVSYDTEAFF
CDR3 DNA: TGTGCTAGTGGCTCGAGGGTGTCGTATGACACTGAAGCTTTCTTT

J gene: TRBJ2-5
D gene: NA
V gene: TRBV18
clone size: NA
CDR3 protein: CASSPPVSLGSQETQYF
CDR3 DNA: TGTGCCAGCTCACCACCGGTATCACTGGGGTCCCAAGAGACCCAGTACTTC

J gene: TRBJ2-2
D gene: TRBD1
V gene: TRBV18
clone size: few
CDR3 protein: CASSPDRGLAGELFF
CDR3 DNA: TGTGCCAGCTCACCTGACAGGGGGCTCGCCGGGGAGCTGTTTTTT

J gene: TRBJ1-1
D gene: TRBD1
V gene: TRBV25-1
clone size: NA
CDR3 protein: CASSSYTGAPEAFF
CDR3 DNA: TGTGCCAGCAGTTCCTACACAGGGGCGCCTGAAGCTTTCTTT

J gene: TRBJ2-3
D gene: TRBD2
V gene: TRBV7-2
clone size: NA
CDR3 protein: CASSLKAGSTGTQYF
CDR3 DNA: TGTGCCAGCAGCTTAAAAGCGGGGTCCACGGGTACGCAGTATTTT